Listed here are 20 T cell receptor beta chains from one sample, sequenced in a study of cytomegalovirus exposure and HLA in healthy donors. Vbeta (60) and Jbeta (13) primers were used in the PCR. Sequencing was performed with immunoSEQ multiplex PCR; in TCRdb, only in-frame clones are kept and a portion is missing. Of fewer than 250,000 clones in the sample, about 75% were seen once. Sequences were obtained from PBMCs. Receptors originate from a male donor in good health and CMV-seronegative.

The chain carries TRBV5-1 and TRBJ2-5, with a tentative D call TRBD1 (6 bases). Trimming removed 2 bases from V and 5 bases from J, with 13 bases in between. The CDR3 is made up of 14 amino acids. The germline V gene has CDR1 SGHRS and CDR2 YFSETQ. CDR3 in amino acids: CASSLGDIGETQYF. The CDR3, as DNA: TGCGCCAGCAGCTTAGGGGACATCGGCGAGACCCAGTACTTC.

This chain uses TRBV6-6 with TRBJ1-5, with TRBD1 identical over 8 bases. CDR1 and CDR2 (germline): MNHNY, SVGAGI (reference sequence). This CDR3 region has 14 residues. After removal of 1 base from V and 7 bases from J, the junction contained 3 bases not matched to a gene. The CDR3 loop reads CASSYWGQVQPQHF. CDR3 sequence (DNA): TGTGCCAGCAGTTACTGGGGACAGGTCCAGCCCCAGCATTTT.

This rearrangement joins TRBV29-1 to TRBJ2-4; weak D call: TRBD2 (7 bases). Germline V gives CDR1 SQVTM, CDR2 ANQGSEA. This CDR3 has 13 amino acids. The germline V and J ends were trimmed by 7 bases and 9 bases, with 19 bases remaining between them. The CDR3 reads CSAGPRGGGIQYF. The CDR3 coding sequence is TGCAGCGCCGGGCCCAGGGGAGGGGGCATTCAGTACTTC.

This clone was detected only a few times. V and J are TRBV9 and TRBJ2-3; D is unclear. V was cut by 0 bases and J by 0 bases, with 11 bases left in between. Per the germline V gene, CDR1 is SGDLS and CDR2 is YYNGEE. CDR3 length: 16 residues. The CDR3 loop reads CASSVASLSSTDTQYF. In nucleotides, the CDR3 is TGTGCCAGCAGCGTAGCGAGCCTTTCTAGCACAGATACGCAGTATTTT.

The rearrangement joins TRBV30 to TRBJ1-3; 8 bases match TRBD1. V gave up 0 bases and J gave up 4 bases; unmatched junction bases: 8. CDR3 size: 16 residues. Germline V gene sequence: CDR1 GTSNPN, CDR2 SVGIG (reference sequence). This CDR3 is CAWSVHGRGLGNTIYF. DNA of the CDR3: TGTGCCTGGAGTGTACATGGCAGGGGGCTGGGAAACACCATATATTTT.

The rearrangement links TRBV9 to TRBJ2-1; 13 bases match TRBD2. This CDR3 contains 18 residues. Germline values: CDR1 SGDLS, CDR2 YYNGEE. V lost 1 base to trimming and J lost 6 bases; unmatched junction nucleotides: 10. The CDR3 is CASSVTSGGEVMGNEQFF. The DNA of the CDR3 is TGTGCCAGCAGCGTAACTAGCGGGGGGGAGGTAATGGGCAATGAGCAGTTCTTC.

V is TRBV7-2 and J is TRBJ1-5, with D tentatively TRBD1 (5 bases). Trimming removed 0 bases at V and 5 bases at J, with 8 bases between. CDR3 length: 14 residues. Per the germline V gene, CDR1 is SGHTA and CDR2 is FQGNSA. CDR3 region: CASSLAWGDQPQHF. In DNA form, the CDR3 reads TGTGCCAGCAGCTTAGCGTGGGGGGATCAGCCCCAGCATTTT.

The chain joins TRBV6-5 to TRBJ2-7; unclear D gene. CDR1 and CDR2 from the germline V gene are MNHEY and SVGAGI. This CDR3 spans 14 amino acids. Trimming removed 7 bases from V and 1 base from J, with 14 bases in between. For the CDR3, the DNA is TGTGCCAGCACCTCGAGTTTGGTTTCCTACGAGCAGTACTTC. Protein sequence: CASTSSLVSYEQYF.

This clone was observed a handful of times. The J gene is TRBJ1-4, the V gene TRBV7-2; TRBD1 is a possible D gene (6 bases). V dropped 3 bases and J dropped 7 bases, with 18 bases sitting between them. This CDR3 spans 16 amino acids. Germline V gene data show CDR1 as SGHTA and CDR2 as FQGNSA. Here the CDR3 reads CASSLAAGVGSEKLFF. The CDR3, as DNA: TGTGCCAGCAGCTTGGCCGCAGGGGTAGGAAGTGAAAAACTGTTTTTT. The full variable domain, in which reference TRBV7-2 and TRBJ1-4 provide the parts outside the CDR3, is GAGVSQSPSNKVTEKGKDVELRCDPISGHTALYWYRQSLGQGLEFLIYFQGNSAPDKSGLPSDRFSAERTGGSVSTLTIQRTQQEDSAVYLCASSLAAGVGSEKLFFGSGTQLSVL.

This rearrangement joins TRBV9 to TRBJ1-2; D might be TRBD1 (6 bases). Germline lookup yields CDR1 SGDLS and CDR2 YYNGEE. This CDR3 has 19 residues. Trimming stripped 2 bases from V and 4 bases from J, with 27 bases between. Here the CDR3 DNA reads TGTGCCAGCAGCGTCGGGGGGTGGGGGGCAATCACGATAGGCTATGGCTACACCTTC. This gives the protein CASSVGGWGAITIGYGYTF.

V gene TRBV11-1 combines with J gene TRBJ1-1; no firm D call. This CDR3 comprises 13 residues. Germline CDR1 reads SGHAT; CDR2 reads FQDESV (reference sequence). The V and J ends lost 0 bases and 10 bases respectively, with 12 bases between them. The CDR3 DNA reads TGTGCCAGCAGCTTAGCCGGTGATAATCGAGCTTTCTTT. This gives the protein CASSLAGDNRAFF. Full variable domain (missing parts from reference TRBV11-1 and TRBJ1-1): EAEVAQSPRYKITEKSQAVAFWCDPISGHATLYWYRQILGQGPELLVQFQDESVVDDSQLPKDRFSAERLKGVDSTLKIQPAELGDSAMYLCASSLAGDNRAFFGQGTRLTVV.

This clone was recorded a few times. The rearrangement links TRBV5-6 to TRBJ1-1; TRBD1 might be the D (5 bases). V lost 0 bases and J lost 0, with 18 bases in between. CDR3 length: 18 amino acids. Per germline, CDR1 SGHDT and CDR2 YYEEEE. The CDR3 nucleotides are TGTGCCAGCAGCTTGGGTGCCATCAGGGTGGTCCTGAACACTGAAGCTTTCTTT. This encodes CASSLGAIRVVLNTEAFF.

This clone appeared a single time. This chain links TRBV19 with TRBJ2-7, with 8 bases fitting TRBD1. V lost 5 bases to trimming and J lost 6 bases; unmatched junction nucleotides: 3. In germline, CDR1 is LNHDA, CDR2 SQIVND (reference sequence). The CDR3 contains 12 residues. The CDR3 reads CASSRTGSEQYF. The DNA of the CDR3 is TGTGCCAGTAGTCGGACAGGGAGCGAGCAGTACTTC. Based on the CDR3 plus reference TRBV19 and TRBJ2-7, the full variable domain is DGGITQSPKYLFRKEGQNVTLSCEQNLNHDAMYWYRQDPGQGLRLIYYSQIVNDFQKGDIAEGYSVSREKKESFPLTVTSAQKNPTAFYLCASSRTGSEQYFGPGTRLTVT.

The rearrangement uses TRBV11-3 and TRBJ1-1; D is ambiguous. Trimming removed 6 bases from V and 4 bases from J, with 12 bases in between. The CDR3 extends over 13 amino acids. The germline V gene encodes CDR1 SGHNT and CDR2 YENEEA. The CDR3 loop reads CASSPSGFTEAFF. The CDR3 bases are TGTGCCAGCAGTCCTTCGGGATTCACTGAAGCTTTCTTT.

The rearrangement joins TRBV14 to TRBJ1-1, with 7 bases fitting TRBD1. V was clipped by 2 bases and J by 0 bases; unmatched bases: 3. Germline CDR1 SGHDN, CDR2 FVKESK. The CDR3 extends over 15 amino acids. CDR3 loop: CASSQPTGVNTEAFF. CDR3 DNA: TGTGCCAGCAGCCAACCAACAGGGGTGAACACTGAAGCTTTCTTT.

In regard to this clone: Mismatch with germline at one junction end may stem from a read error. The CDR3 sequence: CASSANQGMMRYEQYF. For the CDR3, the DNA is TGTGCCAGCAGCGCAAATCAGGGGATGATGCGCTACGAGCAGTACTTT. The chain recombines TRBV7-9 with TRBJ2-7; perhaps TRBD1 as D (6 bases). The CDR3 is 16 residues long. Germline V gene data show CDR1 as SEHNR and CDR2 as FQNEAQ (reference sequence).

This clone was seen more than once but under ten times. The V and J genes are TRBV30 and TRBJ2-7, with 7 positions matching TRBD1. Unmatched junction bases numbered 8, after V lost 3 bases and J lost 3 bases. The CDR3 consists of 14 residues. Germline values: CDR1 GTSNPN, CDR2 SVGIG (reference sequence). Here the CDR3 DNA reads TGTGCCTGGAGAACCGGGACAGCAATCTACGAGCAGTACTTC. This sequence encodes CAWRTGTAIYEQYF.

The V gene is TRBV6-6, the J gene TRBJ2-7; 9 bases match TRBD1. The CDR3 extends over 14 amino acids. Trimming took 9 bases from V and 7 from J; bases not matched to a gene: 13. The germline V gene has CDR1 MNHNY and CDR2 SVGAGI (reference sequence). CDR3 DNA sequence: TGTGCCAGTAACAGGGGACAGGGTGAGGGGGAGCAGTACTTC. Protein product: CASNRGQGEGEQYF.

The CDR3 here is CASNLDASQPQHF. Written as DNA, the CDR3 is TGTGCCAGCAACCTAGATGCGTCTCAGCCCCAGCATTTT. The chain uses TRBV5-5 and TRBJ1-5; D call uncertain. Trimming pared 6 bases from V and 6 bases from J, leaving 13 bases between. The CDR3 consists of 13 residues. CDR1 SGHKS and CDR2 YYEKEE come from the germline V gene (reference sequence).

This chain connects TRBV2 to TRBJ1-2, with TRBD1 identical over 10 bases. The CDR3 sequence is 16 residues long. After removal of 7 bases from V and 0 bases from J, the junction contained 8 bases not matched to a gene. CDR1 is SNHLY, CDR2 FYNNEI, per germline. CDR3 sequence (DNA): TGTGCCAGCACTAAGGACAGGGGGTTGTCTAACTATGGCTACACCTTC. Residues: CASTKDRGLSNYGYTF.